Sequencing of this T cell receptor (beta chain) was carried out in a study of identical twins. Points from the study as a whole: Models predicted too little out-of-frame TCR alpha sharing in monozygotic twins.

A universal primer site was added by template switching, and unique molecular identifiers were carried by the cDNA. TCRdb redid the calling of the 5' RACE reads with MiXCR, one entry per CDR3 protein. The data hold 1.5 million to 2 million distinct CDR3 sequences, with around 33% observed a single time. This clonotype was counted between two and nine times. Its antigen is as yet unknown. J lost 5 bases, V lost 0 bases, and 7 bases had no gene match. CDR3 size: 16 residues. Germline CDR1 MNHEY, CDR2 SVGAGI. The specimen sequenced was cord blood. This chain joins TRBV6-5 and TRBJ2-7; 10 bases match TRBD1. The receptor comes from a newborn girl in good health. The CDR3, as DNA: TGTGCCAGCAGTTACTCAGTCGGGACAGGGGTACACGAGCAGTACTTC. Residues: CASSYSVGTGVHEQYF.